What follows is one T cell receptor beta chain and its context. Time point given: baseline, week 1 (first vaccination visit). Treatment meaning: pre-vaccination baseline after standard-of-care therapy. The donors had new WHO grade 3 or 4 astrocytomas; these were IDH1-mutant and ATRX-lost. CDR1 and CDR2 from the germline V gene are MNHEY and SVGAGI. This CDR3 comprises 15 residues. V was clipped by 5 bases and J by 2 bases; unmatched bases: 6. This entry is derived from a study of a mutant IDH1 vaccine in newly diagnosed glioma. Study as a whole: Treated patients had a mean age of about 44 years and a sex split that was around 60% male and 37.5% female. Most patients had received both radiotherapy and temozolomide, the prior options being radiotherapy, temozolomide, or both.

Measured with immunoSEQ multiplex PCR; TCRdb has only the in-frame clones, and not every one. Counted here are about 38,000 clones, 75% to 85% occurring once; the ten biggest clones make up about 9.8%. This sequence originates from a middle-aged man with glioma. Some clones in this sample may be carry-over from other donors' samples. The chain employs TRBV6-5 and TRBJ2-1; 7 bases line up with TRBD2. The sequencing used PBMCs, collected from a glioma patient treated with radiotherapy, temozolomide or both. In DNA, the CDR3 is TGTGCCAGCAGTAGCGGGACTACAGCCTACAATGAGCAGTTCTTC. Translated: CASSSGTTAYNEQFF.